This paragraph reports one T cell receptor beta chain. The antigen is not known. CDR1 LNHDA and CDR2 SQIVND come from the germline V gene (reference sequence). CDR3 length: 13 residues. V shed 9 bases and J shed 0 bases, with 11 bases lying between them. The sample is drawn from a study of OX40 agonist ivuxolimab in advanced cancers. Study-level findings and limits: Antigens targeted by the expanded peripheral T cells were not determined. More expanded clones were seen, on average, in CD8+ T cells than in CD4+.

Autoimmune disease history or systemic immunosuppression excluded patients. TCRdb's copy holds only in-frame clones and misses some; the assay was immunoSEQ multiplex PCR. The sample includes more than 55,000 clones, roughly 87% of them seen just once. This chain connects TRBV19 to TRBJ1-1; D is ambiguous. The sample here was CD4+ or CD8+ T cells sorted from blood, taken in a trial of the OX40 agonist ivuxolimab. This sequence originates from an adult with an advanced solid tumor such as melanoma, head and neck, liver or kidney cancer. The CDR3, as DNA: TGTGCCAGCAGCAGCGCCATGAACACTGAAGCTTTCTTT. This translates into CASSSAMNTEAFF.